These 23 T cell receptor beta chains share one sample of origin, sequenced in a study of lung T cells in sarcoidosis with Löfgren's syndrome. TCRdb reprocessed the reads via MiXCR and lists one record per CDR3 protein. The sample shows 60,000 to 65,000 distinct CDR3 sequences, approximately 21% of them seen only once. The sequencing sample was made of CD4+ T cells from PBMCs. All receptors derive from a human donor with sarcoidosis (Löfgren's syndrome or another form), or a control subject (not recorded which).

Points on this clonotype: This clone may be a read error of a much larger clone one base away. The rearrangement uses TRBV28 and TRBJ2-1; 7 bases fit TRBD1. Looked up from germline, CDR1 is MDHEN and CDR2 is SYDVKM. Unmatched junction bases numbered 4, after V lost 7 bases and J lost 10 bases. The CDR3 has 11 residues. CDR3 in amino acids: CASTTGVEQFF. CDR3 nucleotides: TGTGCCAGCACTACAGGGGTAGAGCAGTTCTTC.

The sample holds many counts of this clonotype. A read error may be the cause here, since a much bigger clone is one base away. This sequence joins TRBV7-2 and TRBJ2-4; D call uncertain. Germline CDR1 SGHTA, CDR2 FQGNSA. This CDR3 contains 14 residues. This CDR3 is CASSWGNARNIQYF. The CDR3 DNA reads TGTGCCAGCAGCTGGGGAAACGCCAGAAACATTCAGTACTTC.

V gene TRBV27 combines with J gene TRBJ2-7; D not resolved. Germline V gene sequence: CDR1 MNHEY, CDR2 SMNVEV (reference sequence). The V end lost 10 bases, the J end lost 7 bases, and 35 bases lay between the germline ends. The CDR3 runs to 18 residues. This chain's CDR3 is CAISPPGHPAYYSWEQYV. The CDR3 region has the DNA TGTGCCATTAGTCCGCCGGGCCACCCAGCCTACTACTCTTGGGAGCAGTACGTC.

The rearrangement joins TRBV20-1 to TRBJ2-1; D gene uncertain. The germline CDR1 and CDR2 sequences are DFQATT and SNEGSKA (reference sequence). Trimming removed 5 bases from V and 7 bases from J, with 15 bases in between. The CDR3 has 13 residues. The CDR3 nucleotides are TGCAGTGCTCCCCCCACCCATGAAAATGAGCAGTTCTTC. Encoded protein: CSAPPTHENEQFF.

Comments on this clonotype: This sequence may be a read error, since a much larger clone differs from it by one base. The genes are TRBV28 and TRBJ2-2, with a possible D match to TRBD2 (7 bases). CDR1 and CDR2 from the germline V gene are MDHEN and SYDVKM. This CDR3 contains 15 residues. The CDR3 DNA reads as TGTGCCAGCAGTTTATCCAGGGGCGGAGGCGGGGGGCTGTTTTTT. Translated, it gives CASSLSRGGGGGLFF. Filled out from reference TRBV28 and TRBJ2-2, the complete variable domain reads DVKVTQSSRYLVKRTGEKVFLECVQDMDHENMFWYRQDPGLGLRLIYFSYDVKMKEKGDIPEGYSVSREKKERFSLILESASTNQTSMYLCASSLSRGGGGGLFFGEGSRLTVL.

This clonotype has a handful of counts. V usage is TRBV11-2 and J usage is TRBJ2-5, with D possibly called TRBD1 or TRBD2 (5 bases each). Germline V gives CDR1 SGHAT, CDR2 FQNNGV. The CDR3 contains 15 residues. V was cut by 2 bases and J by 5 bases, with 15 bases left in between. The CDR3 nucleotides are TGTGCCAGCAGCTTACACTCGGGGCGCGGGGAGACCCAGTACTTC. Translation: CASSLHSGRGETQYF.

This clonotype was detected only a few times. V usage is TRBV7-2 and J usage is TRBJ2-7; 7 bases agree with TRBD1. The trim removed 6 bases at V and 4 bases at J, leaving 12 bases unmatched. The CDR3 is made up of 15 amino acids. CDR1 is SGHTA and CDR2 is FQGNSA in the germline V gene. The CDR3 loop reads CASSREPGGFYEQYF. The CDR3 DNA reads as TGTGCCAGCAGTAGAGAGCCAGGGGGTTTTTACGAGCAGTACTTC.

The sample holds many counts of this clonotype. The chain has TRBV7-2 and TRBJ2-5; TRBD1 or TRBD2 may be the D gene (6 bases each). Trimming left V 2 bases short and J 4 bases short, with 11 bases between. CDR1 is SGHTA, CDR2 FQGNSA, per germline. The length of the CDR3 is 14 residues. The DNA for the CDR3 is TGTGCCAGCAGCTTATCGGGGGCTGTAGAGACCCAGTACTTC. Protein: CASSLSGAVETQYF.

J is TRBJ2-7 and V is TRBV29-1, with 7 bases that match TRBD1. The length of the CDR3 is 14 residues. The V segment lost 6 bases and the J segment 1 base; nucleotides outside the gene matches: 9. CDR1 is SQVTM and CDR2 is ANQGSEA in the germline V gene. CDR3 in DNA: TGCAGCGTAGGCCCGACAGGGAAGTCCTACGAGCAGTACTTC. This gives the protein CSVGPTGKSYEQYF.

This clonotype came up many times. The DNA of the CDR3 is TGTGCCAGCAGCAACCCCCCCCAGTCTTCGAACACTGAAGCTTTCTTT. Protein sequence: CASSNPPQSSNTEAFF. The chain recombines TRBV6-1 with TRBJ1-1; the D is unclear. The CDR3 runs to 16 residues. Deletions cut 6 bases from V and 1 base from J, with 18 bases between. Germline V gene sequence: CDR1 MNHNS, CDR2 SASEGT.

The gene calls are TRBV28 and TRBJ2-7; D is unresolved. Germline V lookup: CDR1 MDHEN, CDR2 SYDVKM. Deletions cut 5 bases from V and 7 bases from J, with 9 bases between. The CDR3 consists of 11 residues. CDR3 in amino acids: CASSVRNEQYF. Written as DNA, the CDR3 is TGTGCCAGCAGTGTACGAAATGAGCAGTACTTC. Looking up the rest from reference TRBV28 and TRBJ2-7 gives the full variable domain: DVKVTQSSRYLVKRTGEKVFLECVQDMDHENMFWYRQDPGLGLRLIYFSYDVKMKEKGDIPEGYSVSREKKERFSLILESASTNQTSMYLCASSVRNEQYFGPGTRLTVT.

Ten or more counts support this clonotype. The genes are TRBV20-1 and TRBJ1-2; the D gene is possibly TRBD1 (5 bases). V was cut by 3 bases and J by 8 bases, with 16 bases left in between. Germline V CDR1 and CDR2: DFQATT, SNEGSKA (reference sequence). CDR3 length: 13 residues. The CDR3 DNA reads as TGCAGTGCTAGGCTTCAGCAGGGCGGCGGCTACACCTTC. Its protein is CSARLQQGGGYTF.

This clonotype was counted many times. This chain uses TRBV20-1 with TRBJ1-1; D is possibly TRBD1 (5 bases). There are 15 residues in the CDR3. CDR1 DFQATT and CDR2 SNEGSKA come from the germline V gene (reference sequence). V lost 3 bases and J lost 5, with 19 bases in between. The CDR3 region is CSARLPGREETEAFF. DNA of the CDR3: TGCAGTGCTAGGTTACCGGGGCGCGAGGAAACTGAAGCTTTCTTT.

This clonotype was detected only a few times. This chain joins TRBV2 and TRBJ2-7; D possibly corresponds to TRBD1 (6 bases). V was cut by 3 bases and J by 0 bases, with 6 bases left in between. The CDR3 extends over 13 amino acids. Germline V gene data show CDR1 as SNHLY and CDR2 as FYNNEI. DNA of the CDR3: TGTGCCAGCAGTGAGACAGGCTCCTACGAGCAGTACTTC. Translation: CASSETGSYEQYF.

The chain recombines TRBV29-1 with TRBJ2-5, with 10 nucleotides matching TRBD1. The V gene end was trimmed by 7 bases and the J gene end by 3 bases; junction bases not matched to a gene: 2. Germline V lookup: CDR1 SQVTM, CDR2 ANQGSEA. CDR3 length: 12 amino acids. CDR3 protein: CSAGTGEETQYF. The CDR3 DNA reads TGCAGCGCCGGGACAGGGGAAGAGACCCAGTACTTC.

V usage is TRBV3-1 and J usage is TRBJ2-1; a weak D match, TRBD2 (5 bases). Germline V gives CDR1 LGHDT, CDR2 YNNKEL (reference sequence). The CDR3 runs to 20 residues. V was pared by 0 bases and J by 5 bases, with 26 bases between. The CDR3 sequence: CASSQDKLPVDFPRNNEQFF. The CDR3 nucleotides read TGTGCCAGCAGCCAAGATAAGCTTCCGGTGGACTTCCCTCGGAACAATGAGCAGTTCTTC.

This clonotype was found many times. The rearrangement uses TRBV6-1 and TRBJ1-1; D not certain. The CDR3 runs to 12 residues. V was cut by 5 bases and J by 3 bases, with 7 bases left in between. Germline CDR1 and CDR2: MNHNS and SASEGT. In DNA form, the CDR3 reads TGTGCCAGCAGTTTATGGGACACTGAAGCTTTCTTT. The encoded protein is CASSLWDTEAFF.

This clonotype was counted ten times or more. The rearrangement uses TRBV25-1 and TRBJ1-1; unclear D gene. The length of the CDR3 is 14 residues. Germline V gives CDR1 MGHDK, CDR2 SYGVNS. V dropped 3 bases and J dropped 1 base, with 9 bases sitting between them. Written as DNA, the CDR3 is TGTGCCAGCAGTGAGTATCAGGCGAACACTGAAGCTTTCTTT. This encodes CASSEYQANTEAFF. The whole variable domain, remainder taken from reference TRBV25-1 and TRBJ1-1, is EADIYQTPRYLVIGTGKKITLECSQTMGHDKMYWYQQDPGMELHLIHYSYGVNSTEKGDLSSESTVSRIRTEHFPLTLESARPSHTSQYLCASSEYQANTEAFFGQGTRLTVV.

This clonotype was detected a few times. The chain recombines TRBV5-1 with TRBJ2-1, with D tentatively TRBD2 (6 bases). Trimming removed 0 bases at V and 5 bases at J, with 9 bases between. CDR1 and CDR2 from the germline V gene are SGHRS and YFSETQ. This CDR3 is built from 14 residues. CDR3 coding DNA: TGCGCCAGCAGCTTGGTTGCGGGGAACAATGAGCAGTTCTTC. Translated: CASSLVAGNNEQFF.

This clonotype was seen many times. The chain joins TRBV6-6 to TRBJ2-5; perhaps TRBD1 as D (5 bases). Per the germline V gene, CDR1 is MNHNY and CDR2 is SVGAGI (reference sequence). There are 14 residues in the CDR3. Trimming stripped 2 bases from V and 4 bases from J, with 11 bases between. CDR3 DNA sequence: TGTGCCAGCAGTTACGTCGGACAATCAGAGACCCAGTACTTC. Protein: CASSYVGQSETQYF.

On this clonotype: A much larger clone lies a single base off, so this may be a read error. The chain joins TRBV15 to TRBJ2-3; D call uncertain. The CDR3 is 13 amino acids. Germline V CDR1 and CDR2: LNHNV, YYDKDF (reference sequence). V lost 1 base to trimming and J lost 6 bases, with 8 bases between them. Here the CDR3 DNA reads TGTGCCACCAGCAGAGGTGGGGTGGATACGCAGTATTTT. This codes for CATSRGGVDTQYF.

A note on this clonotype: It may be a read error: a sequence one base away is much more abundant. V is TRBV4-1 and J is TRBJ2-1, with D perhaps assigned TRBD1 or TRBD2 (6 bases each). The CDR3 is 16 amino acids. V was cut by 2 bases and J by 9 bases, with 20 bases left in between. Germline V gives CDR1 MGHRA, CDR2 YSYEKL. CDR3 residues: CASSQPLGPGAREQFF. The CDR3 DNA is TGCGCCAGCAGCCAACCCTTAGGACCGGGGGCGCGTGAGCAGTTCTTC.

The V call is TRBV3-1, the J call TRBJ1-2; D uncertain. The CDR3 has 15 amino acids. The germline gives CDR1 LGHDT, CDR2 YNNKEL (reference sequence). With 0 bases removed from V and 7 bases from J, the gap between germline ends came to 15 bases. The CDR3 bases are TGTGCCAGCAGCCAAGATCCCTTGATCCCCCCTGGCTACACCTTC. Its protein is CASSQDPLIPPGYTF.